The entry below describes one T cell receptor (beta chain). Antigen specificity is unknown. The PCR made use of 60 Vbeta and 13 Jbeta primers. Generated by immunoSEQ multiplex PCR, the TCRdb table keeps only in-frame clones and is missing some. Of about 120,000 clones detected, under 70% appear once; the ten largest clones hold roughly 1.4%. Trimming stripped 1 base from V and 4 bases from J, with 10 bases between. The CDR3 contains 14 residues. Germline V gene data show CDR1 as SNHLY and CDR2 as FYNNEI. The sample comes from a study of cytomegalovirus exposure and HLA in healthy donors. Points from the study as a whole: Most TCR beta V segments were productive about 87% or about 30% of the time in an earlier analysis. When analyzed later, a missense DCLRE1C variant was found to be linked to TCR beta V- and J-gene trimming.

The sequence derives from a man aged 18 to 35 in good health and CMV-seronegative. The chain carries TRBV2 and TRBJ1-2; D is uncertain. The sample was PBMCs. CDR3 region: CASSEVAVIYGYTF. CDR3 DNA sequence: TGTGCCAGCAGTGAAGTCGCGGTAATCTATGGCTACACCTTC.